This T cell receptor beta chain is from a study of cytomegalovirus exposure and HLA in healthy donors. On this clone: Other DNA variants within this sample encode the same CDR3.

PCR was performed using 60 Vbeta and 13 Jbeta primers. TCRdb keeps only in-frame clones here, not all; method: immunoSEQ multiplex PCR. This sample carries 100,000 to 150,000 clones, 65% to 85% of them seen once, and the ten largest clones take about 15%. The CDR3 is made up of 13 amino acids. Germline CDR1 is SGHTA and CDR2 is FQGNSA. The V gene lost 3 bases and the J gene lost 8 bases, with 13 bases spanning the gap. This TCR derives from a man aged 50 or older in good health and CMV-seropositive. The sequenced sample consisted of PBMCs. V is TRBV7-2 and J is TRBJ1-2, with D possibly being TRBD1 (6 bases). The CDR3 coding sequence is TGTGCCAGCAGCTTGGGGCAGGGGTACGGCTACACCTTC. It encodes CASSLGQGYGYTF.